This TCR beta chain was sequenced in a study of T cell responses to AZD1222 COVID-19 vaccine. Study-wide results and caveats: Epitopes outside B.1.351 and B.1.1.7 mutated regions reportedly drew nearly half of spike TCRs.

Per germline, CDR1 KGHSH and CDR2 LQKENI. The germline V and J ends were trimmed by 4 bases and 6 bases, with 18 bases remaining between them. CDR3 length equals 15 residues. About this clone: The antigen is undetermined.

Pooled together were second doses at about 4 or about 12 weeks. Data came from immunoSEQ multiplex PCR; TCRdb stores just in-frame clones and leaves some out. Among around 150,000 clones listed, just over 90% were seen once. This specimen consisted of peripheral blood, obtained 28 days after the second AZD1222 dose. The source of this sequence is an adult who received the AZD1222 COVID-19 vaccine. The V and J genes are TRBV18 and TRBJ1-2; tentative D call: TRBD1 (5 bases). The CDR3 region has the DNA TGTGCCAGCTCACGGGACTTACTATACTCGGATGGCTACACCTTC. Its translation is CASSRDLLYSDGYTF.